The clone carrying this T cell receptor (beta chain) was seen a single time. These data belong to a study of blood T cell repertoires in COVID-19. Study information: Collection of acute and convalescent COVID-19 samples took place in the United States, Italy and Spain. Nucleic acid was either cDNA or gDNA, and it came from T cells, B-cell-depleted T cells, or PBMCs.

Original processing methods: Estimation of nucleated cell counts was performed using reference gene primer amplification. The table came from immunoSEQ multiplex PCR; TCRdb's copy has only in-frame clones and leaves some out. The D gene and trimming were derived from the DNA, and the V and J assignments and clone size from that table. The sample records about 69,000 clones, about four fifths being singletons. Trimming took 7 bases from V and 3 from J, leaving 12 bases between them. This CDR3 is built from 13 residues. The germline V gene has CDR1 MDHEN and CDR2 SYDVKM. The receptor was isolated from a human donor in a cohort sampled during active COVID-19. Specimen: peripheral blood. J is TRBJ1-1 and V is TRBV28; no reliable D call. In DNA, the CDR3 is TGTGCCAGCATTGAGGGAAGGGACACTGAAGCTTTCTTT. It specifies CASIEGRDTEAFF.